Each of the 17 T cell receptor beta chains below was sequenced from the same sample in a study of patients and donors after allogeneic stem cell transplantation. TCRdb processed the RT-PCR reads anew with MiXCR; each CDR3 protein has one entry. This sample has 390,000 or so distinct CDR3 sequences, with under 20% found just once. Sequencing used blood, either unsorted or a sorted T cell fraction (not recorded which). The receptors derive from a human donor who was either an allogeneic HSCT recipient or a stem cell or donor lymphocyte infusion donor (not recorded which). It is not recorded whose cells these are; they may come from a transplant donor.

This clonotype was found a few times. This sequence joins TRBV6-5 and TRBJ2-2; tentatively, D is TRBD1 (6 bases). The germline V and J ends were trimmed by 2 bases and 1 base, with 11 bases remaining between them. This CDR3 is built from 16 residues. CDR1 and CDR2 (germline): MNHEY, SVGAGI. Here the CDR3 reads CASSYGQGMNTGELFF. CDR3 DNA: TGTGCCAGCAGTTACGGTCAGGGGATGAACACCGGGGAGCTGTTTTTT.

The CDR3 is CASSTGEWTAKNIQYF. The CDR3, as DNA: TGTGCCAGCAGCACAGGCGAGTGGACGGCCAAAAACATTCAGTACTTC. This chain links TRBV11-2 with TRBJ2-4; D is possibly TRBD1 (5 bases). The germline gives CDR1 SGHAT, CDR2 FQNNGV. CDR3 length: 16 amino acids. V was cut by 5 bases and J by 1 base, with 15 bases left in between.

V usage is TRBV20-1 and J usage is TRBJ1-1; D uncertain. V was shortened by 7 bases and J by 5 bases, with 8 bases between the two germline ends. The germline CDR1 and CDR2 sequences are DFQATT and SNEGSKA (reference sequence). The length of the CDR3 is 10 residues. CDR3 sequence: CSVSRTEAFF. For the CDR3, the DNA is TGCAGTGTTTCCCGAACTGAAGCTTTCTTT.

The V and J genes are TRBV20-1 and TRBJ2-7, with D possibly matching TRBD1 (5 bases). Germline-derived CDR1 and CDR2 are DFQATT and SNEGSKA (reference sequence). V was shortened by 1 base and J by 6 bases, with 13 bases between the two germline ends. The CDR3 spans 13 residues. The CDR3 bases are TGCAGTGCTAGAGCAGGGTGGAGTAGCGAGCAGTACTTC. Translated: CSARAGWSSEQYF.

This clonotype was counted at least ten times. Here the CDR3 reads CASSQGGDQPQHF. CDR3 nucleotides: TGTGCCAGCAGCCAAGGAGGGGACCAGCCCCAGCATTTT. The V and J genes are TRBV4-2 and TRBJ1-5, with D maybe TRBD1 (5 bases). With 1 base removed from V and 7 bases from J, the gap between germline ends came to 8 bases. CDR1 is LGHNA, CDR2 YNFKEQ, per germline. This CDR3 is built from 13 residues.

V usage is TRBV4-1 and J usage is TRBJ2-7; 12 nucleotides align to TRBD2. Germline V gene data show CDR1 as MGHRA and CDR2 as YSYEKL. The CDR3 extends over 14 amino acids. After removal of 4 bases from V and 7 bases from J, the junction contained 5 bases not matched to a gene. CDR3 in DNA: TGCGCCAGCAGCCGACTAGCGGGAGCGGGTGAGCAGTACTTC. Protein sequence: CASSRLAGAGEQYF.

This clonotype was counted a few times. The chain's CDR3 is CASSLLRVTSYNEQFF. The CDR3 DNA sequence: TGCGCCAGCAGCCTCCTAAGGGTGACCTCCTACAATGAGCAGTTCTTC. The rearrangement uses TRBV4-1 and TRBJ2-1; D unclear. V was clipped by 4 bases and J by 0 bases, with 13 bases between them. Looked up from germline, CDR1 is MGHRA and CDR2 is YSYEKL. The length of the CDR3 is 16 residues.

This clonotype was detected a few times. This chain joins TRBV2 and TRBJ2-7; D is uncertain. The V gene lost 3 bases and the J gene lost 1 base, with 10 bases spanning the gap. Germline CDR1 and CDR2: SNHLY and FYNNEI. The CDR3 length is 14 residues. CDR3 sequence (DNA): TGTGCCAGCAGTGATCGTTTCGTTTCCTACGAGCAGTACTTC. This encodes CASSDRFVSYEQYF.

This chain joins TRBV18 and TRBJ1-1, with D maybe TRBD1 (6 bases). This CDR3 has 14 residues. Trimming pared 8 bases from V and 3 bases from J, leaving 16 bases between. Germline lookup yields CDR1 KGHSH and CDR2 LQKENI. CDR3 nucleotide sequence: TGTGCCAGCACGACACTGGGGGGGCACACTGAAGCTTTCTTT. This gives the protein CASTTLGGHTEAFF.

The rearrangement joins TRBV6-2 or TRBV6-3 to TRBJ2-7; D uncertain. V was shortened by 2 bases and J by 2 bases, with 7 bases between the two germline ends. Looked up from germline, CDR1 is MNHEY and CDR2 is SVGEGT. The CDR3 is 13 amino acids. The CDR3 sequence: CASSYGYAYEQYF. CDR3 in DNA: TGTGCCAGCAGTTACGGCTATGCCTACGAGCAGTACTTC.

The chain employs TRBV7-9 and TRBJ2-1, with D unresolved. Germline CDR1 reads SEHNR; CDR2 reads FQNEAQ (reference sequence). The CDR3 has 12 residues. DNA of the CDR3: TGTGCGCTCACAGTCGGGCTCAATGAGCAGTTCTTC. Residues: CALTVGLNEQFF. Based on the CDR3 plus reference TRBV7-9 and TRBJ2-1, the full variable domain is DTGVSQNPRHKITKRGQNVTFRCDPISEHNRLYWYRQTLGQGPEFLTYFQNEAQLEKSRLLSDRFSAERPKGSFSTLEIQRTEQGDSAMYLCALTVGLNEQFFGPGTRLTVL.

CDR3 amino acids: CAIKGEGNEQFF. CDR3 nucleotides: TGTGCCATCAAGGGAGAGGGGAATGAGCAGTTCTTC. The genes are TRBV2 and TRBJ2-1; D assignment may be TRBD1 or TRBD2 (5 bases each). Trimming took off 10 bases at V and 7 bases at J, with 14 bases between the two ends. The CDR3 loop spans 12 amino acids. From germline, CDR1 is SNHLY and CDR2 FYNNEI.

The gene calls are TRBV12-3 or TRBV12-4 and TRBJ1-1; the match to TRBD1 covers 8 bases. V shed 5 bases, J shed 4 bases, and the junction held 18 bases outside the gene matches. This CDR3 is 18 amino acids long. The CDR3 protein is CASSVDPKLTGATTEAFF. DNA of the CDR3: TGTGCCAGCAGTGTAGACCCAAAACTGACAGGGGCCACCACTGAAGCTTTCTTT.

The chain employs TRBV24-1 and TRBJ2-1; TRBD1 is a possible D gene (6 bases). The CDR3 is 15 residues long. The germline V gene encodes CDR1 KGHDR and CDR2 SFDVKD. The V and J ends lost 2 bases and 4 bases respectively, with 11 bases between them. CDR3 coding DNA: TGTGCCACCAGTGATTCTACAGGGACGTACAATGAGCAGTTCTTC. It translates to CATSDSTGTYNEQFF.

This clonotype was seen a handful of times. This chain connects TRBV29-1 to TRBJ1-5, with D tentatively TRBD1 (5 bases). The V gene's germline CDR1 is SQVTM and CDR2 ANQGSEA. The CDR3 is made up of 13 amino acids. Between the trimmed V and J ends, which lost 7 bases and 6 bases, there was a span of 16 bases. The CDR3 region is CSAGLGEGQPQHF. In DNA, the CDR3 is TGCAGCGCCGGCCTAGGGGAGGGTCAGCCCCAGCATTTT.

V is TRBV11-3 and J is TRBJ2-7; the D is unclear. This CDR3 comprises 12 residues. Trimming stripped 0 bases from V and 6 bases from J, with 6 bases between. CDR1 and CDR2 from the germline V gene are SGHNT and YENEEA. For the CDR3, the DNA is TGTGCCAGCAGCTTAGATCATGTCGAGCAGTACTTC. This sequence encodes CASSLDHVEQYF.

The chain carries TRBV12-3 or TRBV12-4 and TRBJ2-5, with TRBD2 matching 8 bases. V shed 3 bases and J 2 bases; nucleotides not matched to a gene: 11. This CDR3 comprises 17 residues. CDR3 DNA sequence: TGTGCCAGCAGTTTGTATGTTGGCGGGAGGTTACAAGAGACCCAGTACTTC. It codes for CASSLYVGGRLQETQYF.